These T cell receptor beta chains were read from a single sample in a study of human T cells and chemical hapten exposure. One entry per CDR3 protein results from TCRdb running MiXCR on the RACE reads. There are around 80,000 distinct CDR3 sequences in the sample; over 6.5% occur only once, and over 1.5% lies in the top ten. Sequencing input: whole blood. These receptors were obtained from a male donor in good health. Some clones in this sample may be carry-over from other donors' samples. Each CDR3 is given with its conserved first and last residue. The order of the fields is V gene, CDR3 protein.

>TRBV5-4
CASSAPDSYEQCF
>TRBV7-8
CASSGTGLERGETQYF
>TRBV6-1
CASSEGTGYSNQPQHF
>TRBV10-3
CAISKGTTETQYF
>TRBV3-1
CASSQRTGRSEAFF
>TRBV9
CASSGGINNYNEQFF
>TRBV7-6
CASSLVPAVGNTIYF
>TRBV20-1
CSARDRARTDTQYF
>TRBV2
CASRGTAGNTIYF
>TRBV19
CASSLNSGTAGPYEQYF
>TRBV7-6
CASTPTPGYGYTF
>TRBV7-9
CASSLVNADEQFF
>TRBV10-3
CAISAGTGYTEAFF
>TRBV3-1
CASSTGTGGFADTQYF
>TRBV11-2
CASEEGEDTQYF
>TRBV7-9
CASSSKLAEGTDTQYF
>TRBV6-9
CASSYLGQYYNSPLHF
>TRBV5-5
CASSSGPSETQYF
>TRBV9
CASSVETVNTGELFF
>TRBV12-3/TRBV12-4
CASSLTGRLIDTQYF
>TRBV18
CASSPPDQETQYF
>TRBV6-2/TRBV6-3
CASRGTGGAGQPQHF
>TRBV4-3
CASSQASGRGRGIQYF
>TRBV27
CASSLHRDSGRPEAFF
>TRBV2
CASSDESIYGYTF
>TRBV6-1
CASSEFPSGNNEQFF
>TRBV20-1
CSARGTQSSYEQYF
>TRBV27
CASSLSPGSVADTQYF
>TRBV10-3
CAIRGTGGDTEAFF
>TRBV29-1
CSVELGGAVLIETQYF
>TRBV7-9
CASSLGINTEAFF
>TRBV20-1
CSARVSGGRYEQYF
>TRBV18
CASSPEGDPYNEQFF
>TRBV11-2
CASSLRQGADGYTF
>TRBV11-2
CASSSGQHYNEQFF
>TRBV7-9
CASSSLPGQGIPISYEQYF
>TRBV6-2/TRBV6-3
CASSYSPAGGLYNEQFF
>TRBV7-8
CASSYRVAYEQYF
>TRBV19
CASSIEVNQPQHF
>TRBV10-3
CAIGGPTNTEAFF
>TRBV6-6
CASSKQETQYF
>TRBV7-9
CASSQIVGTGRQFNTGELFF
>TRBV6-6
CASSYASSLAGGPGEQYF
>TRBV27
CASSWGTGATNTEAFF
>TRBV5-1
CASSSTGGEKLFF
>TRBV14
CASSQRVTEAFF
>TRBV7-2
CASRLSSAGGGNEQFF
>TRBV27
CASSYRAQNQPQHF